This passage covers 2 T cell receptor beta chains from one sample sequenced in a study of tumor and adjacent non-tumor tissue in lung cancer. The template was RNA from unsorted bulk tissue. A modified ARM-PCR protocol with three rounds of nested PCR amplified TCRbeta. Each CDR3 protein gets one entry after TCRdb re-called the multiplex PCR reads with MiXCR. The sample carries about 110,000 distinct CDR3 sequences, roughly 77% recorded once. Sequenced sample: lung tumor tissue. Receptors originate from a woman aged 60 to 75 with non-small cell lung cancer.

This clonotype is a singleton in its sample. The chain carries TRBV4-2 and TRBJ2-2; D unclear. The CDR3 is 13 residues long. Germline CDR1 is LGHNA and CDR2 is YNFKEQ. CDR3 loop: CISSQPNTGELFF. For the CDR3, the DNA is TGTATCAGCAGCCAACCGAACACCGGGGAGCTGTTTTTT.

With respect to this clonotype: Just one base apart from a much larger clone, this may be a read error. This sequence joins TRBV12-3 or TRBV12-4 and TRBJ2-7; TRBD2 agrees at 7 bases. This CDR3 has 13 residues. Trimming took 5 bases from V and 2 from J; bases not matched to a gene: 3. This chain's CDR3 is CASSRGETYEQYF. CDR3 bases: TGTGCCAGCAGTCGGGGGGAGACCTACGAGCAGTACTTC.